This T cell receptor beta chain came from a study of T cell responses to AZD1222 COVID-19 vaccine (dated by TCRdb to the early 2020s). Describing the broader study: TCR sequencing covered 230 or so trial participants: 200 to 220 given two doses of AZD1222 and approximately 26 given two doses of MenACWY control vaccine. Trial participants were enrolled by age into subgroups of 18-55, 56-69 and 70-plus years, and about 150, 27 and 61 TCR-sequenced participants, respectively, were included in these subgroups.

This clone appeared once. Its antigen is currently not known. Per-base qualities were not stored, and no clone one base away is much larger. Summary of the overall study and its limitations: Conclusions about previously exposed vaccinees were limited because only a handful of AZD1222 recipients were SARS-CoV-2 seropositive at baseline. In the small 56-69-year group, the increase in depth fell short of significance, most likely because of low power. Participants were mostly white British and included more females than males, and it was suggested by the authors that clonal diversity may have been underestimated. Reportedly, almost half of the unique spike-specific TCRs recognized epitopes lying outside the regions that are mutated in the B.1.351 and B.1.1.7 variants. A significant rise in spike-specific TCR breadth and depth was observed after two AZD1222 doses relative to day 0 and relative to MenACWY recipients. No day 14 peak-response samples were available, so repertoires were characterized only after the peak T cell response. CD4 TCRs associated with the vaccine covered the entire spike protein, and the dominant responses were in regions 160-218 and 743-854.

In the germline V gene (reference sequence), CDR1 corresponds to SEHNR and CDR2 to FQNEAQ. The CDR3 runs 14 amino acids, cysteine and phenylalanine included. The read is trimmed to its CDR3 DNA, 42 bases read in frame from base 1. V is pared back by 7 bases and J by 7 bases, with 20 bases lying between the germline termini. The CDR3 regions of human TCRbeta chains were subjected to immunosequencing. The authors processed their data as follows. TCRs in the repertoires were compared against a reference library of SARS-CoV-2-specific TCRs that had been generated with the MIRA antigen-specificity platform. Breadth was defined as the fraction of unique TCRs that were SARS-CoV-2-associated. Depth was defined as the fraction of total T cells that were SARS-CoV-2-associated. Each spike-specific TCR was assigned to its reactive spike region and to a CD4 or CD8 class using the MIRA data. Log10-transformed breadth and depth values were compared by one-way ANOVA with Sidak's multiple comparisons tests. TCRdb holds this immuneACCESS table with in-frame rearrangements only. Some clones are missing; in checked studies, unresolved V genes explain under half, and the rest has no known cause. V and J calls plus clone size are reproduced from that table; the DNA served to infer D and trimming. The sample table records 25,000 or so clones; approximately 90% of these occur just once. The top ten hold over 7% of the sample.

In light of the paper, this sample's time point label describes: about 28 days (+/-7) after the second vaccine dose. Because spike-specific TCR depth and breadth did not differ between the two schedules, AZD1222 recipients who got a second dose at roughly 4 weeks were pooled with those who got a second dose at roughly 12 weeks. Vaccinee samples came from UK trials COV001 and COV002, including a single-blind randomized controlled phase 2/3 trial of AZD1222 (ChAdOx1 nCoV-19) in healthy adults. Trial participant PBMC samples were collected at day 0 and day 28 after the second dose for TCRbeta chain sequencing.

The chain links TRBV7-9 with TRBJ2-7; the D segment cannot be called with confidence. This specimen was peripheral blood, taken 28 days after the second AZD1222 dose. The sequence was obtained from an adult who received the AZD1222 COVID-19 vaccine. The sequenced DNA: TGTGCCAGCACCTTGCCGGGCCAAACGTGGGAGCAGTACTTC. It translates as CASTLPGQTWEQYF.